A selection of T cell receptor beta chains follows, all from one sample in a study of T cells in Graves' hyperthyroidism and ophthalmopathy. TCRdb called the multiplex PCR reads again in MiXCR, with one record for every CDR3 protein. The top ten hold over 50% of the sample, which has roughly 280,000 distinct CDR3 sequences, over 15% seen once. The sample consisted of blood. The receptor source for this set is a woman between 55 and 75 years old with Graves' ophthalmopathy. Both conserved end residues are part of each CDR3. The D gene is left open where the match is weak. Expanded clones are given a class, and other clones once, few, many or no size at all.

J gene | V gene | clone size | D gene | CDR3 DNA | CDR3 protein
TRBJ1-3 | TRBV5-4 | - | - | TGTGCCAGCAGCTTGGACGGCACTGGAAACACCATATATTTT | CASSLDGTGNTIYF
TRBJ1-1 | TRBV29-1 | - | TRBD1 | TGCAGCAGTGGACAGGTGAACACTGAAGCTTTCTTT | CSSGQVNTEAFF
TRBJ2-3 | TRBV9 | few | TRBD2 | TGTGCCAGCAGCGGGTTAGCGGGAGGGGGGGATACGCAGTATTTT | CASSGLAGGGDTQYF
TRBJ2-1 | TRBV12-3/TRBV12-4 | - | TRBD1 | TGTGCCAGCAGTGCCCGGGACAGGGTGGGTGATGAGCAGTTCTTC | CASSARDRVGDEQFF
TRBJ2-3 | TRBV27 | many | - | TGTGCCAGCAGTCTCCGGGACTCGAGGGATACGCAGTATTTT | CASSLRDSRDTQYF
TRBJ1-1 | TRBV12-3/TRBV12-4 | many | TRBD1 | TGTGCCAGCAGTCCCTGGGACAGAACAAACACTGAAGCTTTCTTT | CASSPWDRTNTEAFF
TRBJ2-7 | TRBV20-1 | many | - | TGCAGTGCTAGAAAGGGGGTGAGGTACGAGCAGTACTTC | CSARKGVRYEQYF
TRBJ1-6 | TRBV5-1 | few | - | TGCGCCAGCAGCTTGCGGGAGGGGATTCCACCCCTCCACTTT | CASSLREGIPPLHF
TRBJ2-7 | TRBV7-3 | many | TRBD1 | TGTGCCAGCAGCTTGTCCGGGACAGGGGGATCCTACGAGCAGTACTTC | CASSLSGTGGSYEQYF
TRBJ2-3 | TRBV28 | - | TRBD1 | TGTGCCAGCAGTCCGGGACAGGGGAAAGGAGATACGCAGTATTTT | CASSPGQGKGDTQYF
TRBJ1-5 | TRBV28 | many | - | TGTGCCAGCAGTCCACGCGGGGGGTATCATCAGCCCCAGCATTTT | CASSPRGGYHQPQHF
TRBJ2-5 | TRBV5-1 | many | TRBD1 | TGCGCCAGCAGCTTACAGGGGGCTGAGACCCAGTACTTC | CASSLQGAETQYF
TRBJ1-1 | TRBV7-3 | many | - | TGTGCCAGCAGCTTAATGGGCGGCATGAACACTGAAGCTTTCTTT | CASSLMGGMNTEAFF
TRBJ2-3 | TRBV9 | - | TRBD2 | TGTGCCAGCGCGGGGGGCGGGGGGGCATCAGATACGCAGTATTTT | CASAGGGGASDTQYF
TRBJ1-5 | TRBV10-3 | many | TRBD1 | TGTGCCAGCCGACAGGGGGCCTTCAATCAGCCCCAGCATTTT | CASRQGAFNQPQHF
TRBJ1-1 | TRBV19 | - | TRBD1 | TGTGCCAGTAGTATATCGCCAGGGGGCACTGAAGCTTTCTTT | CASSISPGGTEAFF
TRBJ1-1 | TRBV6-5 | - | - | TGTGCCAGCAGTTACACCCAACTGACTTTGAACACTGAAGCTTTCTTT | CASSYTQLTLNTEAFF
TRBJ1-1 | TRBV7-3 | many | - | TGTGCCAGCAGCTTACTGGGGGGAAACACTGAAGCTTTCTTT | CASSLLGGNTEAFF
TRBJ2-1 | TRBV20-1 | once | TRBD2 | TGCAGTGCTAGGGGGACTAGCGGGAAAGGGAATGAGCAGTTCTTC | CSARGTSGKGNEQFF
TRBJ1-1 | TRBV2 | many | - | TGTGCCAGCAGTGAAAGCGGCAGGGGAGACACTGAAGCTTTCTTT | CASSESGRGDTEAFF
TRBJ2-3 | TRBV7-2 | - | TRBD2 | TGTGCCAGCAGCTTCCGATCGGGGGGGGAAGATACGCAGTATTTT | CASSFRSGGEDTQYF
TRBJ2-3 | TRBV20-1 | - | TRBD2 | TGCAGTGCTAGTCAGCTGGGAGCGGGGGGGGCGACAGATACGCAGTATTTT | CSASQLGAGGATDTQYF
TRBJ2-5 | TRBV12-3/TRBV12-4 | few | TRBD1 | TGTGCCAGCGTGGGGGACAGTACACAAGAGACCCAGTACTTC | CASVGDSTQETQYF
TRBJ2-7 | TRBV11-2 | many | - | TGTGCCAGCAGCTTAATCAGGAGCTCCTACGAGCAGTACTTC | CASSLIRSSYEQYF
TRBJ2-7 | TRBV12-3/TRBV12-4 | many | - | TGTGCCAGCAGTTCTGGGACAAACTCTCACGAGCAGTACTTC | CASSSGTNSHEQYF
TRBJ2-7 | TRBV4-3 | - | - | TGCGCCAGCAGCCAAGATCTTTCTCTAGGAGACAACTCGAGGGACGAGCAGTACTTC | CASSQDLSLGDNSRDEQYF
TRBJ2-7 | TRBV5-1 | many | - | TGCGCCAGCAGCGCGGAGGGAGTTTTCGACGAGCAGTACTTC | CASSAEGVFDEQYF
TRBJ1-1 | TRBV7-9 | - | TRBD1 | TGTGCCAGCAGCGCAACCGGGACAGGGGATGTAGCTTTCTTT | CASSATGTGDVAFF
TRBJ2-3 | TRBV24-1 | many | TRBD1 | TGTGCCACCAGCCAGACAGGGAGCACAGATACGCAGTATTTT | CATSQTGSTDTQYF
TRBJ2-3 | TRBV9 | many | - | TGTGCCAGCAGCTCCACCACTGCTAGCACAGATACGCAGTATTTT | CASSSTTASTDTQYF
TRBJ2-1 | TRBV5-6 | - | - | TGTGCCAGCAGCTTACCCCTAGGTGACTACAATGAGCAGTTCTTC | CASSLPLGDYNEQFF
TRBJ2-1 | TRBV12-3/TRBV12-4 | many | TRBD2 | TGTGCCAGCATTACTAGCGGGGACCCAGAGCAGTTCTTC | CASITSGDPEQFF
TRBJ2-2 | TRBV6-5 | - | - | TGTGCCGGGAGGTTACAGGGCTACACCGGGGAGCTGTTTTTT | CAGRLQGYTGELFF
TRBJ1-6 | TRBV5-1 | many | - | TGCGCCAGCAGCTTGCAGGGGAGTAATTCACCCCTCCACTTT | CASSLQGSNSPLHF
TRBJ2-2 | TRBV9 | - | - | TGTGCCAGCAGCGAACAGGCAACGAACACCGGGGAGCTGTTTTTT | CASSEQATNTGELFF
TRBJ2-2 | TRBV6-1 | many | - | TGTGCCAGCAGATTTGGGGGTGCGAACACCGGGGAGCTGTTTTTT | CASRFGGANTGELFF
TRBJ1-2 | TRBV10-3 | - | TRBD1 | TGTGCCATCAGAGAATTGGACAGGGACTATGGCTACACCTTC | CAIRELDRDYGYTF
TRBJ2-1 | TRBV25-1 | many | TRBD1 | TGTGCCAGCAGCGGTGAGGGGGCGCTCCACAATGAGCAGTTCTTC | CASSGEGALHNEQFF
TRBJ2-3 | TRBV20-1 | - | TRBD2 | TGCAGTGCTAGAGTCGTTCAAGCGGGGGGCCCAGATACGCAGTATTTT | CSARVVQAGGPDTQYF
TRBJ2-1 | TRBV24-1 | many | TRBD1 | TGTGCCACAGGGGACAGCTCCTACAATGAGCAGTTCTTC | CATGDSSYNEQFF
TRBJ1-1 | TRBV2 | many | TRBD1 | TGTGCCAGCAGGAAAGACAGGGGCGAGAACACTGAAGCTTTCTTT | CASRKDRGENTEAFF
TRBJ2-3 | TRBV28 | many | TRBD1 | TGTGCCAGCAGTCTACCGGGACAGGGGATGAGGACAGATACGCAGTATTTT | CASSLPGQGMRTDTQYF
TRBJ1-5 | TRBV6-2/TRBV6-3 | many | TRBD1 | TGTGCCAGCAGTCGATCACAGGGGGTTTTTCTCAATCAGCCCCAGCATTTT | CASSRSQGVFLNQPQHF
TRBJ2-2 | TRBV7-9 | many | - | TGTGCCAGCAGCTTGTCAGGGGAGCTGTTTTTT | CASSLSGELFF
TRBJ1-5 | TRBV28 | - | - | TGTGCCAGTCATACCCCGATTTTCAGGGCGGGTCAGCCCCAGCATTTT | CASHTPIFRAGQPQHF
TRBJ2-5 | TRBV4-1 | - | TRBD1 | TGCGCCAGCAGCCAAGGAAGGGACAGGGCCTTCTTAGTTCACCAAGAGACCCAGTACTTC | CASSQGRDRAFLVHQETQYF
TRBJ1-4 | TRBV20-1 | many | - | TGCAGTGCCCATGAAAAACTGTTTTTT | CSAHEKLFF
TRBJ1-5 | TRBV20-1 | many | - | TGCAGTGCTTCCGGGCCCCGTGGGAATCAGCCCCAGCATTTT | CSASGPRGNQPQHF